This T cell receptor (beta chain) was retrieved from a study of siplizumab effects on memory and regulatory T cells. Data came from immunoSEQ multiplex PCR; TCRdb stores just in-frame clones and leaves some out. This sample has fewer than 120,000 clones, with roughly 92% found just once. The specimen was CD4+ T cells sorted from blood. The TCR sequence derives from a human donor in good health.

The CDR3 coding sequence is TGCGCCAGCAAAGGTTCGACTAGCCCGAAAAACTACGAGCAGTACTTC. Residues: CASKGSTSPKNYEQYF. The V and J genes are TRBV5-1 and TRBJ2-7; TRBD2 aligns across 7 bases. The V gene's germline CDR1 is SGHRS and CDR2 YFSETQ. CDR3 length: 16 residues. The V and J ends lost 6 bases and 3 bases, in that order; junction bases with no gene match: 15.